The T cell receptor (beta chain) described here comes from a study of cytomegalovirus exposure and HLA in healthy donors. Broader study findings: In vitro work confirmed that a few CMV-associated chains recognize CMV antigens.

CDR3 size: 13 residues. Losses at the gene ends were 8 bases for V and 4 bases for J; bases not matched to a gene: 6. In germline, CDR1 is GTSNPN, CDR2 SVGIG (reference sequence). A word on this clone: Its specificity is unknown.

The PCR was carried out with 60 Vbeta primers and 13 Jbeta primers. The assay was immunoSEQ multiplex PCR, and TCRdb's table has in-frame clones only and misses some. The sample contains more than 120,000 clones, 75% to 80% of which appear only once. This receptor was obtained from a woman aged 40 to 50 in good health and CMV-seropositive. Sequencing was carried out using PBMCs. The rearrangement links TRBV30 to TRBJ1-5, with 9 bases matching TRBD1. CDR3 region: CAGPQGANQPQHF. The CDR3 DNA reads TGTGCCGGTCCACAGGGGGCGAATCAGCCCCAGCATTTT.